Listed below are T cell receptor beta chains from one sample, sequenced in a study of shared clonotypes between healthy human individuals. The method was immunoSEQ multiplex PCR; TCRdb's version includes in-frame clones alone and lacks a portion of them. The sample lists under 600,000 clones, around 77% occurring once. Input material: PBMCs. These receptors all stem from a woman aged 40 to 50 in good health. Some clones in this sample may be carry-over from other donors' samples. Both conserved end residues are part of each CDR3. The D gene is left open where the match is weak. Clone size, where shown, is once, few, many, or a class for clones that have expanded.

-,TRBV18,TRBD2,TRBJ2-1,CASSPSPAGHIDEQFF,TGTGCCAGCTCACCGAGTCCAGCGGGGCACATCGATGAGCAGTTCTTC
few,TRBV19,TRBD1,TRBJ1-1,CASTRQGLNTEAFF,TGTGCCAGTACAAGACAGGGTTTGAACACTGAAGCTTTCTTT
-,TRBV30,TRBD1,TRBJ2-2,CAWSKGQTTGELFF,TGTGCCTGGAGTAAGGGACAGACCACCGGGGAGCTGTTTTTT
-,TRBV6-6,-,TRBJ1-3,CASSNRNTIYF,TGTGCCAGCAGTAATCGAAACACCATATATTTT
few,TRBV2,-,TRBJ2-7,CASSGDTYEQYF,TGTGCCAGCAGCGGGGACACCTACGAGCAGTACTTC
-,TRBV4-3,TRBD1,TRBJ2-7,CASSQEGQGAREQYF,TGCGCCAGCAGCCAAGAAGGACAGGGGGCTCGTGAGCAGTACTTC
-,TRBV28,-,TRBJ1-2,CASSLSLGRDYGYTF,TGTGCCAGCAGTTTATCCCTAGGGAGGGACTATGGCTACACCTTC
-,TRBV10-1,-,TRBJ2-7,CASSGGTRGAEQYF,TGCGCCAGCAGTGGCGGGACCAGGGGCGCCGAGCAGTACTTC
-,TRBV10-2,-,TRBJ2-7,CASSGDGLVSSYEQYF,TGCGCCAGCAGTGGGGACGGACTGGTGAGCTCCTACGAGCAGTACTTC
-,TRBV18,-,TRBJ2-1,CASSPRPINEQFF,TGTGCCAGCTCTCCTAGACCCATTAATGAGCAGTTCTTC
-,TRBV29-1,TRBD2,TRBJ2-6,CSVSSGGPSGANVLTF,TGCAGCGTTTCATCGGGAGGACCATCTGGGGCCAACGTCCTGACTTTC
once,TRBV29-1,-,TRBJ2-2,CSGGQPTGELFF,TGCAGCGGAGGACAGCCCACCGGGGAGCTGTTTTTT
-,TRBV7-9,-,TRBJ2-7,CASSLAGQNYEQYF,TGTGCCAGCAGCTTAGCCGGACAGAACTACGAGCAGTACTTC
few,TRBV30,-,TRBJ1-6,CAWSPTYILNNSPLHF,TGTGCCTGGAGTCCTACGTACATCCTTAATAACTCACCCCTCCACTTT
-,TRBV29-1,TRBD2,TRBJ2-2,CSVGTSQGGELFF,TGCAGCGTCGGGACTAGCCAGGGCGGGGAGCTGTTTTTT
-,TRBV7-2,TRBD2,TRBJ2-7,CASRLAGGPRGEQYF,TGTGCCAGCAGACTAGCGGGAGGGCCACGAGGAGAGCAGTACTTC
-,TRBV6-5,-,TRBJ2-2,CASSYSGLGDTGELFF,TGTGCCAGCAGTTACTCGGGTTTGGGGGACACCGGGGAGCTGTTTTTT
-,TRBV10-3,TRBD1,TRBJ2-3,CAISPGQDTDTQYF,TGTGCCATCAGTCCGGGACAGGACACAGATACGCAGTATTTT
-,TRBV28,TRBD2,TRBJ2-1,CASSSGGVHNEQFF,TGTGCCAGCAGTTCGGGGGGGGTTCACAATGAGCAGTTCTTC
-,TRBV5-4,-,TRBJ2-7,CASSLGAAAGAPPYEQYF,TGTGCCAGCAGCTTGGGTGCAGCGGCAGGGGCACCCCCCTACGAGCAGTACTTC
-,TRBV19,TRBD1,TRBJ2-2,CVRTGVNTGELFF,TGTGTTCGGACAGGAGTGAACACCGGGGAGCTGTTTTTT
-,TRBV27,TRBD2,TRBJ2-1,CASSLTSGSYNEQFF,TGTGCCAGCAGCCTAACTAGCGGAAGCTACAATGAGCAGTTCTTC
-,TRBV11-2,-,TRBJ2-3,CASSLSYTDTQYF,TGTGCCAGCAGCTTATCGTACACAGATACGCAGTATTTT
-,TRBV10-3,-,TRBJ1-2,CAISEGREVDGYTF,TGTGCCATCAGTGAGGGTAGGGAGGTGGATGGCTACACCTTC
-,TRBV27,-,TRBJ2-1,CASSSTGRPYNEQFF,TGTGCCAGCAGTTCCACGGGCAGGCCTTACAATGAGCAGTTCTTC
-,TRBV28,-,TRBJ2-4,CASSSRREAKNIQYF,TGTGCCAGCAGTTCGCGGCGAGAGGCCAAAAACATTCAGTACTTC
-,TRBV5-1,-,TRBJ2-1,CASSLDGANSYNEQFF,TGCGCCAGCAGCTTGGACGGGGCGAACTCCTACAATGAGCAGTTCTTC
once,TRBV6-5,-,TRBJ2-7,CASSSPDPFSYEQYF,TGTGCCAGCAGTTCCCCGGACCCTTTTTCCTACGAGCAGTACTTC
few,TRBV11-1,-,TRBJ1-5,CASSPNRDQPQHF,TGTGCCAGCAGCCCCAACAGGGATCAGCCCCAGCATTTT
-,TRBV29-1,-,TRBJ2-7,CSVLSGRLSYEQYF,TGCAGCGTTCTCTCAGGGCGGCTTAGTTACGAGCAGTACTTC
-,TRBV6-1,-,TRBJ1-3,CASSERGDGNTIYF,TGTGCCAGCAGTGAACGGGGGGATGGAAACACCATATATTTT
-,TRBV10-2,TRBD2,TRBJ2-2,CASGLAGAKRGELFF,TGCGCCAGCGGACTAGCGGGAGCCAAACGCGGGGAGCTGTTTTTT
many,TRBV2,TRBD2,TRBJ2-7,CASSVSSGMGSYEQYF,TGTGCCAGCAGTGTATCCAGCGGGATGGGGTCCTACGAGCAGTACTTC
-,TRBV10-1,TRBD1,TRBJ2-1,CASRTGTGISSSYNEQFF,TGCGCCAGCAGAACCGGGACAGGAATTTCTAGCTCCTACAATGAGCAGTTCTTC
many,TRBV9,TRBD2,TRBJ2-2,CASSPRRAGGNTGELFF,TGTGCCAGCAGCCCCCGGCGAGCGGGAGGGAACACCGGGGAGCTGTTTTTT
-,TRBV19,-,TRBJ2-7,CASSIPGLSYEQYF,TGTGCCAGTAGTATACCGGGCCTCTCCTACGAGCAGTACTTC
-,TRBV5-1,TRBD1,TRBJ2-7,CASSLRQGASGEQYF,TGCGCCAGCAGCTTAAGACAGGGGGCGAGTGGCGAGCAGTACTTC
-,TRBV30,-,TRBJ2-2,CALGRGANTGELFF,TGTGCCTTGGGAAGGGGGGCGAACACCGGGGAGCTGTTTTTT
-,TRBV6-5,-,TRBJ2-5,CASGRETQYF,TGTGCCAGCGGGCGGGAGACCCAGTACTTC
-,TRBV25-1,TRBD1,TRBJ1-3,CASSPQGASGNTIYF,TGTGCCAGCAGTCCCCAGGGGGCGTCTGGAAACACCATATATTTT
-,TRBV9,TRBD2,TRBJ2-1,CASSPRGSGRDEQFF,TGTGCCAGCAGCCCCCGGGGGAGCGGGAGGGATGAGCAGTTCTTC
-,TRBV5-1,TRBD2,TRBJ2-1,CASSLGAGGTEQFF,TGCGCCAGCAGCTTGGGGGCGGGAGGGACTGAGCAGTTCTTC
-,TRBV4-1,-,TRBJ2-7,CASSANSYEQYF,TGCGCCAGCAGCGCGAACTCCTACGAGCAGTACTTC
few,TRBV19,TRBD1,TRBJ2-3,CASSMGQGAIADTQYF,TGTGCCAGTAGTATGGGGCAGGGGGCAATTGCAGATACGCAGTATTTT
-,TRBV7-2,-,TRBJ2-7,CASSLVGTSYEQYF,TGTGCCAGCAGCTTAGTAGGGACCAGCTACGAGCAGTACTTC
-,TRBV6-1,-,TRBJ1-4,CASTGRENEKLFF,TGTGCCAGCACAGGGAGGGAAAATGAAAAACTGTTTTTT
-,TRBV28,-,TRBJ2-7,CASSIPRPYEQYF,TGTGCCAGCAGTATCCCACGCCCTTACGAGCAGTACTTC
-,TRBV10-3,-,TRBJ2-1,CAIREDSYNEQFF,TGTGCCATCAGGGAAGACTCCTACAATGAGCAGTTCTTC
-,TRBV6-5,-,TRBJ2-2,CASSYLKNTGELFF,TGTGCCAGCAGTTACCTCAAGAACACCGGGGAGCTGTTTTTT
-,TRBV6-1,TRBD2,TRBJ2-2,CASSGIAGRGTGELFF,TGTGCCAGCAGTGGGATAGCGGGAAGGGGCACCGGGGAGCTGTTTTTT
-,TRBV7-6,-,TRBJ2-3,CTSSPTADTQYF,TGTACCAGCAGCCCAACGGCAGATACGCAGTATTTT
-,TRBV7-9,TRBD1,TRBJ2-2,CASSSFGTAGNKNTGELFF,TGTGCCAGCAGCTCCTTCGGGACAGCCGGTAACAAGAACACCGGGGAGCTGTTTTTT
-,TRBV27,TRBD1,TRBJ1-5,CASTFRGGEGVQPQHF,TGTGCCAGCACCTTCAGGGGGGGGGAGGGCGTCCAGCCCCAGCATTTT
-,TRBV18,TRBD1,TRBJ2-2,CASSPTGQGAGELFF,TGTGCCAGCTCACCTACGGGACAGGGAGCCGGGGAGCTGTTTTTT
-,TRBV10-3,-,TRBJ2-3,CAISGRVGLGSTDTQYF,TGTGCCATCAGTGGAAGGGTCGGGCTCGGATCCACAGATACGCAGTATTTT
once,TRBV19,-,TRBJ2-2,CASSISTANTGELFF,TGTGCCAGTAGTATATCGACAGCGAACACCGGGGAGCTGTTTTTT
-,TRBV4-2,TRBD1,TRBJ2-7,CASSHGTGGLNEQYF,TGTGCCAGCAGCCACGGGACAGGGGGCTTGAACGAGCAGTACTTC